The source of this TCR beta chain is a study of control samples from healthy donors and cancer patients. The assay was immunoSEQ multiplex PCR, and TCRdb's table has in-frame clones only and misses some. The sample lists about 160,000 clones; just over 95% were seen once. CDR3 length: 15 amino acids. Germline-derived CDR1 and CDR2 are SGHKS and YYEKEE (reference sequence). Trimming removed 4 bases from V and 5 bases from J, with 16 bases in between. The J gene is TRBJ2-1, the V gene TRBV5-5; D is possibly TRBD1 or TRBD2 (6 bases each). The sequenced sample was blood. The sequence was obtained from a woman younger than 45 in good health. The CDR3 bases are TGTGCCAGCAGCCTGCGACGGGGGCTCCACAATGAGCAGTTCTTC. Amino acid sequence: CASSLRRGLHNEQFF. Supplemented by reference TRBV5-5 and TRBJ2-1, the full variable domain reads DAGVTQSPTHLIKTRGQQVTLRCSPISGHKSVSWYQQVLGQGPQFIFQYYEKEERGRGNFPDRFSARQFPNYSSELNVNALLLGDSALYLCASSLRRGLHNEQFFGPGTRLTVL.